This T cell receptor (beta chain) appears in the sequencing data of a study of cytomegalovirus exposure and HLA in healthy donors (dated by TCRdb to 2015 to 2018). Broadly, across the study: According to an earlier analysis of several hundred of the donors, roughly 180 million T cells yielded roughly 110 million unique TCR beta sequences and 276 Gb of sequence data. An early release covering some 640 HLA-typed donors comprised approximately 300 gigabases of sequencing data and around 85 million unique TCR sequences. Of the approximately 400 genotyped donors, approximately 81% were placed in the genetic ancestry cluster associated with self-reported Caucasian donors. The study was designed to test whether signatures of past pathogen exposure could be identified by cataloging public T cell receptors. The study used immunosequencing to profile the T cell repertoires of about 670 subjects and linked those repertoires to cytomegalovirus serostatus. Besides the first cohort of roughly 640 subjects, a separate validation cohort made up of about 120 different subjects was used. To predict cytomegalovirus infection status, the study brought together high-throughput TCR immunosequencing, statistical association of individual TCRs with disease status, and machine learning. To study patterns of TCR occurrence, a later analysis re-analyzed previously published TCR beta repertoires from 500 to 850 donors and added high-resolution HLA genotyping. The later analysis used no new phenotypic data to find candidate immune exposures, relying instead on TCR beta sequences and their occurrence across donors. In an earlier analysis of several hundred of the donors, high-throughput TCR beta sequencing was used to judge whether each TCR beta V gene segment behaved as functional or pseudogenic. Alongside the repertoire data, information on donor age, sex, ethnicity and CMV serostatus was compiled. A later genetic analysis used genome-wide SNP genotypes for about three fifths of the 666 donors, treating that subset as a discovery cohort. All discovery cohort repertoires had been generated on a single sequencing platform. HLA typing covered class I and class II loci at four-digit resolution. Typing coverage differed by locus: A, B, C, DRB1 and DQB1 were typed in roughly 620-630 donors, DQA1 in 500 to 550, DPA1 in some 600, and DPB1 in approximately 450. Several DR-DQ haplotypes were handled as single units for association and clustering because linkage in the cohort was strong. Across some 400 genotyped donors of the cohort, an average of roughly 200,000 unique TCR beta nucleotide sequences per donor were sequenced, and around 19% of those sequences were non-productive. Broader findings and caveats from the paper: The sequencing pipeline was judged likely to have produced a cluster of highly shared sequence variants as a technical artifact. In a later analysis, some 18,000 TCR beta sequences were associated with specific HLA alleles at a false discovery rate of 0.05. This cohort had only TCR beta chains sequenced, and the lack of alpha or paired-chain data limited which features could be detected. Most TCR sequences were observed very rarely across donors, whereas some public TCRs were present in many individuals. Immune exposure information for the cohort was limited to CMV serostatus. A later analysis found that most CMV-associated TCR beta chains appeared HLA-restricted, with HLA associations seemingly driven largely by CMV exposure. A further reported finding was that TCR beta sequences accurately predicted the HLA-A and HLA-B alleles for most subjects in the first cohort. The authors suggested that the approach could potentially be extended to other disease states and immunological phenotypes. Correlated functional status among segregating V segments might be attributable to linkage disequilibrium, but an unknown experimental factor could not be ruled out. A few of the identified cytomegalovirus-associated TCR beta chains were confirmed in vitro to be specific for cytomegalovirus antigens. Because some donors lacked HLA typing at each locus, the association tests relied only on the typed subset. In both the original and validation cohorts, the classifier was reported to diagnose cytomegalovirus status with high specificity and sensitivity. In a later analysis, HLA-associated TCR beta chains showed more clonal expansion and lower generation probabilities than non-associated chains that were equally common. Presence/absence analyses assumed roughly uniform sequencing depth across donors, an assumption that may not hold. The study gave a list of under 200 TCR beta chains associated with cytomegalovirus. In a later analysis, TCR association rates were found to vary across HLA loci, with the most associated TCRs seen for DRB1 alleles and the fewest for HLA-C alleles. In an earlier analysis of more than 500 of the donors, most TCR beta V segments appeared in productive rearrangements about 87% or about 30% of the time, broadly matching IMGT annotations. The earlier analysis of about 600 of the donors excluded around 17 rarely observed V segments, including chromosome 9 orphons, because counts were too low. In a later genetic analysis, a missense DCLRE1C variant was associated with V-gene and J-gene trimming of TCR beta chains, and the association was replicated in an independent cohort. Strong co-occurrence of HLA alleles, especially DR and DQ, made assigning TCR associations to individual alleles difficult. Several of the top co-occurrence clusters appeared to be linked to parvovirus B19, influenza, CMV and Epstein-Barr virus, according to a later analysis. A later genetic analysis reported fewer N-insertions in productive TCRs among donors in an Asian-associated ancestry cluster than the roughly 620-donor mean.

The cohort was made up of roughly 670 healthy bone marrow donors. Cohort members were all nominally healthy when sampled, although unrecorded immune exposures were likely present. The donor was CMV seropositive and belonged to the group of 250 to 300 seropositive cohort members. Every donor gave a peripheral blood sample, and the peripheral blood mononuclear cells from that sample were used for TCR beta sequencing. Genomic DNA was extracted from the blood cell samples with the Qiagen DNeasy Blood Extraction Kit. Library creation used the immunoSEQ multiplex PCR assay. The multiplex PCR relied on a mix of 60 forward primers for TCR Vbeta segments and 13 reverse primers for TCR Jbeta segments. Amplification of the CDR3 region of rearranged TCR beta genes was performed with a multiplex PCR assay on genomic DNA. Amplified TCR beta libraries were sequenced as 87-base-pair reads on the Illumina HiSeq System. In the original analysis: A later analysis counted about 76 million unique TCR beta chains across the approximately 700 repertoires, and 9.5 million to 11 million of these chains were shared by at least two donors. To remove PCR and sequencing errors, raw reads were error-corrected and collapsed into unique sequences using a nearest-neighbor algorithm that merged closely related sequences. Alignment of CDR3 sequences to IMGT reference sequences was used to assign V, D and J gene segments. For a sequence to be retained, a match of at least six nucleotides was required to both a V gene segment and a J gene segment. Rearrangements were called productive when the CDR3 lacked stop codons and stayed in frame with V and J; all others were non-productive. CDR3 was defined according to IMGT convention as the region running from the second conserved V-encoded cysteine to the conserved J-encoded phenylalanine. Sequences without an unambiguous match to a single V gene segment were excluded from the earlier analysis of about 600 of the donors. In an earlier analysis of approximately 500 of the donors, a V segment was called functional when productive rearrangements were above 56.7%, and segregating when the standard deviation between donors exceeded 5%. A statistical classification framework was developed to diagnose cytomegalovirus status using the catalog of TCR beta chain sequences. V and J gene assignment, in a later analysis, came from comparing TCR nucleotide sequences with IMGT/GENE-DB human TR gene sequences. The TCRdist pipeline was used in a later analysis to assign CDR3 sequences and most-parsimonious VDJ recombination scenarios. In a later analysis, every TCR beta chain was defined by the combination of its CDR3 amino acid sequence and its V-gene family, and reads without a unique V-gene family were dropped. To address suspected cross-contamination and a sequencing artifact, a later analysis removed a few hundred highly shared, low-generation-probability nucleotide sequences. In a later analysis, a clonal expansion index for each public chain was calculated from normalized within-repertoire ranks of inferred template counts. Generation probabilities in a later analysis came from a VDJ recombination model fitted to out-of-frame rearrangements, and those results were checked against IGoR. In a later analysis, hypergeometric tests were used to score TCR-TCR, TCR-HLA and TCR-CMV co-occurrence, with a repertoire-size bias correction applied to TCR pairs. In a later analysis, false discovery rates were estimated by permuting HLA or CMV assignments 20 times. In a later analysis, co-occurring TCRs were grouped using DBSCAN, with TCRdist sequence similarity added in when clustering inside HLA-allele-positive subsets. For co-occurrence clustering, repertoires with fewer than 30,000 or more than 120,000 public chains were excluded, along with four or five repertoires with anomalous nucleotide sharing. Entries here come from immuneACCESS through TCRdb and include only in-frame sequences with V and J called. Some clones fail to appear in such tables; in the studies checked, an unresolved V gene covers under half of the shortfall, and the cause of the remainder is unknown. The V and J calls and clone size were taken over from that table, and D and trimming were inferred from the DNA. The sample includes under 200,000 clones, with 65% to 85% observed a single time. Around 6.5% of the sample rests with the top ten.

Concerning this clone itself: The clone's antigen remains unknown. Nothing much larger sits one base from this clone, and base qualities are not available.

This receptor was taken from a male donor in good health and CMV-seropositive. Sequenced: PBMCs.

The sequence in DNA is TGTGCCAGCAACGGGATTTTCGGGCAGTTCTTC. Its protein reads: CASNGIFGQFF. The receptor chain draws on TRBV11-2 and TRBJ2-1; TRBD2 is a weak D gene call, 5 bases matching. As encoded in the germline V gene, CDR1 is SGHAT while CDR2 is FQNNGV. The CDR3 numbers 11 residues from cysteine through phenylalanine. Only the CDR3 portion is preserved as DNA: 33 bases, with reading frame beginning at the first base. The junction shows trimming of 7 bases on V and 12 bases on J, plus 13 bases between the germline ends.